The rows below give T cell receptor beta chains drawn from one sample of a study of PD-1 blockade in classical Hodgkin lymphoma. Using immunoSEQ multiplex PCR, the repertoire was profiled, and TCRdb retains in-frame clones only, with some absent. In the table there are fewer than 25,000 clones, more than 75% of which are singletons. Sequenced here: peripheral blood mononuclear cells (PBMCs), sampled before the fourth cycle of nivolumab. These receptors originate from a human donor with classical Hodgkin lymphoma. Each CDR3 is given with its conserved first and last residue. D genes are given only for firm matches. Size tells how often a clone was seen (once, few, many) or the class of an expanded clone, and some rows leave it out.

j_call | clone_size | cdr3_length | d_call | v_call | cdr3_nt | cdr3_aa
TRBJ2-4 | - | 13 | - | TRBV6-1 | TGTGCCTCTGCCAGGGAACAAATCAGCATTCAGTACTTC | CASAREQISIQYF
TRBJ1-4 | - | 13 | TRBD1 | TRBV5-1 | TGCGCCAGCAGCCAGGACAGGGGTGAAAAACTGTTTTTT | CASSQDRGEKLFF
TRBJ1-2 | - | 13 | - | TRBV15 | TGTGCCACCAGCAGAAGAAATAACTATGGCTACACCTTC | CATSRRNNYGYTF
TRBJ1-1 | few | 13 | - | TRBV29-1 | TGCAGCGTTGGGACGGTCCCGAACACTGAAGCTTTCTTT | CSVGTVPNTEAFF
TRBJ2-1 | - | 15 | - | TRBV7-9 | TGTGCCAGCAGTTTCGGACCGGATCCGAACAATGAGCAGTTCTTC | CASSFGPDPNNEQFF
TRBJ2-5 | - | 12 | - | TRBV7-8 | TGTGCCAGCAGTTTTGGGGCGGAGACCCAGTACTTC | CASSFGAETQYF
TRBJ1-1 | once | 13 | - | TRBV10-2 | TGCGCCAGCAGTCCCCAGGGACCCACTGAAGCTTTCTTT | CASSPQGPTEAFF
TRBJ1-2 | - | 13 | - | TRBV5-1 | TGCGCCAGCCGGCCCGCGGAGCTCTATGGCTACACCTTC | CASRPAELYGYTF
TRBJ1-2 | - | 14 | - | TRBV4-1 | TGCGCCAGCAGCCAACCCCTAGGGGGGGATGGCTACACCTTC | CASSQPLGGDGYTF
TRBJ1-1 | - | 22 | TRBD1 | TRBV14 | TGTGCCAGCAGCCAAGAGGGTCCAGGGCGCCTTCAGGGGGTAATTTGGGACACTGAAGCTTTCTTT | CASSQEGPGRLQGVIWDTEAFF
TRBJ2-3 | - | 16 | TRBD2 | TRBV10-3 | TGTGCCATCAGTGACGGGGGGAACCGGGGCACAGATACGCAGTATTTT | CAISDGGNRGTDTQYF
TRBJ2-3 | - | 16 | TRBD2 | TRBV7-8 | TGTGCCAGCAGCGCCCGACTAGCGGGAGGGCCAGATACGCAGTATTTT | CASSARLAGGPDTQYF
TRBJ2-5 | - | 15 | - | TRBV5-1 | TGCGCCAGCTCGGTAGCGGCTACTAGACAAGAGACCCAGTACTTC | CASSVAATRQETQYF
TRBJ2-7 | - | 14 | - | TRBV27 | TGTGCCAGCAGTTTATCCGGGAGCTCCTACGAGCAGTACTTC | CASSLSGSSYEQYF
TRBJ2-4 | - | 15 | - | TRBV19 | TGTGCCAGTAGTATAGATTCGGCCCTAGCAAACATTCAGTACTTC | CASSIDSALANIQYF
TRBJ1-2 | - | 14 | TRBD1 | TRBV25-1 | TGTGCCAGCAATCCAACAGGGGGGCAGTATGGCTACACCTTC | CASNPTGGQYGYTF
TRBJ1-5 | once | 13 | - | TRBV4-1 | TGCGCCAGCAGCCTAAACAGAAATCAGCCCCAGCATTTT | CASSLNRNQPQHF
TRBJ2-7 | - | 18 | TRBD1 | TRBV4-1 | TGCGCCAGCAGCCAGGCCCCTTCCGGGACAGGGACCCCTCTCGAGCAGTACTTC | CASSQAPSGTGTPLEQYF
TRBJ2-3 | few | 17 | - | TRBV5-1 | TGCGCCAGCAGCTTGGAAAGGCCGGGAGCGGCAATAGATACGCAGTATTTT | CASSLERPGAAIDTQYF
TRBJ1-4 | - | 15 | - | TRBV18 | TGTGCCAGCTCACCGCGAGAGCCGACCATTGGAAAACTGTTTTTT | CASSPREPTIGKLFF
TRBJ2-1 | - | 13 | - | TRBV11-2 | TGTGCCACAAATGGGGGGGCTTACAATGAGCAGTTCTTC | CATNGGAYNEQFF
TRBJ2-1 | - | 17 | TRBD2 | TRBV30 | TGTGCCTGGAGTCCTCTGACTAGCGGGGGGGTCCTCGATGAGCAGTTCTTC | CAWSPLTSGGVLDEQFF
TRBJ2-5 | - | 15 | TRBD2 | TRBV6-1 | TGTGCCAGCAAACTTTTGACTAGCGGGGAAGAGACCCAGTACTTC | CASKLLTSGEETQYF
TRBJ2-2 | - | 18 | TRBD2 | TRBV12-5 | TGTGCTAGTGGTTTGGTATCGGCTAGCGGGAGACACACCGGGGAGCTGTTTTTT | CASGLVSASGRHTGELFF
TRBJ1-5 | - | 13 | - | TRBV15 | TGTGCCACCAGCAGAGATGGGGGGGGGCCCCAGCATTTT | CATSRDGGGPQHF
TRBJ1-1 | - | 17 | TRBD1 | TRBV18 | TGTGCCAGCTCACCTACGGGACAGGTGAGTGCGAACACTGAAGCTTTCTTT | CASSPTGQVSANTEAFF
TRBJ1-2 | - | 13 | - | TRBV19 | TGTGCCAGTAGTCTCCGAGTCAACTATGGCTACACCTTC | CASSLRVNYGYTF
TRBJ2-1 | - | 15 | - | TRBV7-7 | TGTGCCAGCAGCTTAGAAAATGGGCCAGGGACTGAGCAGTTCTTC | CASSLENGPGTEQFF
TRBJ2-5 | once | 15 | - | TRBV19 | TGTGCCAGTAGTACAGGGAGACTATCACAAGAGACCCAGTACTTC | CASSTGRLSQETQYF
TRBJ1-2 | few | 12 | TRBD1 | TRBV10-1 | TGCGCCAGCAGTGGACAGGGATATGGCTACACCTTC | CASSGQGYGYTF
TRBJ2-7 | - | 15 | TRBD2 | TRBV27 | TGTGCCAGCAGTTTACGGGGGGTGGGTTACTACGAGCAGTACTTC | CASSLRGVGYYEQYF
TRBJ2-1 | - | 15 | - | TRBV6-5 | TGTGCCAGCAGTTACTCACAGGAACCCTACAATGAGCAGTTCTTC | CASSYSQEPYNEQFF
TRBJ2-5 | - | 13 | TRBD1 | TRBV7-3 | TGTGCCAGCAGCAATGGACAGGGACAGACCCAGTACTTC | CASSNGQGQTQYF
TRBJ1-2 | - | 14 | - | TRBV6-5 | TGTGCCAGCAGATCGGACCGGGACTTGGCGGGGTACACCTTC | CASRSDRDLAGYTF
TRBJ1-5 | - | 15 | - | TRBV5-1 | TGCGCCAGCAGTTTGGGACCGCATAGCAATCAGCCCCAGCATTTT | CASSLGPHSNQPQHF
TRBJ1-5 | - | 15 | - | TRBV7-6 | TGTGCCAGCAGCTTAGTCGGGGAGAGCAATCAGCCCCAGCATTTT | CASSLVGESNQPQHF
TRBJ1-3 | - | 12 | - | TRBV1 | TGCACCAGCAGCCAAGAAGGACACACCATATATTTT | CTSSQEGHTIYF
TRBJ2-3 | - | 11 | - | TRBV5-5 | TGTGCCAGCAGCTTGACAGATACGCAGTATTTT | CASSLTDTQYF
TRBJ1-2 | - | 13 | - | TRBV7-9 | TGTGCCAGCAGCTTTGGGGGTAGCTATGGCTACACCTTC | CASSFGGSYGYTF
TRBJ2-2 | - | 19 | TRBD2 | TRBV9 | TGTGCCAGCAGCCCCCCCCGCGGCGGGAGTTTCGCGAACACCGGGGAGCTGTTTTTT | CASSPPRGGSFANTGELFF
TRBJ1-6 | - | 15 | - | TRBV7-9 | TGTGCCAGCAGCTTAGAGCCGCCGGCGTATTCACCCCTCCACTTT | CASSLEPPAYSPLHF
TRBJ2-7 | - | 14 | - | TRBV27 | TGTGCCAGCAGCAATAGGCAGGGGAACAACGAGCAGTACTTC | CASSNRQGNNEQYF
TRBJ1-2 | - | 14 | - | TRBV6-1 | TGTGCCAGCAGTGTCTCATTGGACGACTATGGCTACACCTTC | CASSVSLDDYGYTF
TRBJ2-7 | once | 13 | TRBD2 | TRBV5-6 | TGTGCCAGCAGCCGACTAGCCAACTACGAGCAGTACTTC | CASSRLANYEQYF
TRBJ2-1 | - | 14 | - | TRBV29-1 | TGCAGCGTTGAAAAGGGCAGGCTAGCGAATGAGCAGTTCTTC | CSVEKGRLANEQFF
TRBJ1-1 | - | 16 | - | TRBV19 | TGTGCCAGTAGTAGGGGTATCGGACCGATGAACACTGAAGCTTTCTTT | CASSRGIGPMNTEAFF
TRBJ2-7 | medium-sized | 15 | TRBD2 | TRBV7-6 | TGTGCCAGCAGCAAAAGCGGGGAGGGCCTCAACGAGCAGTACTTC | CASSKSGEGLNEQYF
TRBJ2-7 | - | 15 | TRBD2 | TRBV4-1 | TGCGCCAGCAGCCAAGAGGAACTAGCGACCCGCGAGCAGTACTTC | CASSQEELATREQYF
TRBJ2-4 | - | 12 | - | TRBV10-3 | TGTGCCATCAGTGGCTTGGAGGGAAGTCAGTACTTC | CAISGLEGSQYF
TRBJ1-4 | few | 15 | - | TRBV6-8 | TGTGCCAGCAGTTATGGCGGGAGGGATAATGAAAAACTGTTTTTT | CASSYGGRDNEKLFF
TRBJ2-3 | - | 15 | - | TRBV11-2 | TGTGCCAGCAGCCCGCAGGCCCTCACGGGAGATACGCAGTATTTT | CASSPQALTGDTQYF
TRBJ1-2 | - | 15 | TRBD1 | TRBV5-1 | TGCGCCAGCAGCCTACAGGGGACAGGGAGGGATGGCTACACCTTC | CASSLQGTGRDGYTF
TRBJ2-5 | - | 17 | - | TRBV7-6 | TGTGCCAGCAGCTCCGAAACGCTAATGGGGCCTCAAGAGACCCAGTACTTC | CASSSETLMGPQETQYF
TRBJ2-3 | - | 15 | TRBD2 | TRBV11-3 | TGTGCCAGCAGCTTCACTAGCGGGGCCACAGATACGCAGTATTTT | CASSFTSGATDTQYF
TRBJ1-1 | - | 15 | - | TRBV18 | TGTGCCAGCTCACCGGTTAACCCGAAGAACACTGAAGCTTTCTTT | CASSPVNPKNTEAFF
TRBJ2-1 | - | 15 | - | TRBV19 | TGTGCCAGTAGGGGGATAAGTATGCCATACAATGAGCAGTTCTTC | CASRGISMPYNEQFF
TRBJ1-1 | - | 14 | TRBD1 | TRBV27 | TGTGCCAGCAGTTTCAGGGGGAGGTACACTGAAGCTTTCTTT | CASSFRGRYTEAFF
TRBJ2-1 | - | 13 | - | TRBV15 | TGTGCCACCAGCAGAGGACGGGGCTATGAGCAGTTCTTC | CATSRGRGYEQFF
TRBJ2-7 | - | 19 | TRBD2 | TRBV5-1 | TGCGCCAGCAGCTTACGACTAGCGGGAAATTTTCGTTACTCCTACGAGCAGTACTTC | CASSLRLAGNFRYSYEQYF